Listed here are 11 T cell receptor beta chains from one sample, sequenced in a study of radiation and T cells in renal cell carcinoma. The table came from immunoSEQ multiplex PCR; TCRdb's copy has only in-frame clones and leaves some out. The sample lists over 9,500 clones; less than 70% were seen once. Treatment indicated: treatment-naive control, cytoreductive nephrectomy. The sequencing used tumor tissue, collected from a patient whose treatment was nephrectomy without radiotherapy. The receptors shown here come from a woman older than 75 with renal cell carcinoma.

This rearrangement joins TRBV6-6 to TRBJ2-2; no clear D. The CDR3 runs 14 residues. The ends were cut back, 0 bases at V and 6 bases at J, with 8 bases in the middle. From germline, CDR1 is MNHNY and CDR2 SVGAGI (reference sequence). DNA of the CDR3: TGTGCCAGCAGTTACTCCTTGGGTGCCGGGGAGCTGTTTTTT. Its translation: CASSYSLGAGELFF.

This sequence joins TRBV2 and TRBJ1-5; a weak D match, TRBD1 (6 bases). With 3 bases removed from V and 4 bases from J, the gap between germline ends came to 10 bases. The CDR3 contains 14 residues. CDR1 and CDR2 from the germline V gene are SNHLY and FYNNEI. The CDR3 DNA reads TGTGCCAGCAGTGAGCAGGGGCTTAATCAGCCCCAGCATTTT. Protein: CASSEQGLNQPQHF. The full variable domain, rest sourced from reference TRBV2 and TRBJ1-5, is EPEVTQTPSHQVTQMGQEVILRCVPISNHLYFYWYRQILGQKVEFLVSFYNNEISEKSEIFDDQFSVERPDGSNFTLKIRSTKLEDSAMYFCASSEQGLNQPQHFGDGTRLSIL.

The chain employs TRBV7-2 and TRBJ1-3, with no clear D. This CDR3 has 15 residues. The germline CDR1 and CDR2 sequences are SGHTA and FQGNSA. Between the trimmed V and J ends, which lost 1 base and 2 bases, there was a span of 9 bases. The CDR3 reads CASSLVATTGNTIYF. The CDR3 bases are TGTGCCAGCAGCTTAGTAGCTACAACTGGAAACACCATATATTTT.

The chain recombines TRBV14 with TRBJ1-2; D not certain. Looked up from germline, CDR1 is SGHDN and CDR2 is FVKESK. The CDR3 is 15 residues long. Trimming removed 0 bases at V and 8 bases at J, with 16 bases between. The CDR3 reads CASSQESVWIRGYTF. The CDR3 nucleotides read TGTGCCAGCAGCCAAGAATCGGTGTGGATTCGGGGCTACACCTTC.

The rearrangement links TRBV29-1 to TRBJ2-5; the D gene is possibly TRBD2 (6 bases). V gave up 3 bases and J gave up 1 base, with 9 bases separating them. Germline assignment: CDR1 SQVTM and CDR2 ANQGSEA. The CDR3 length is 13 residues. CDR3 sequence reads: CSVEGGIQETQYF. DNA of the CDR3: TGCAGCGTTGAGGGAGGCATCCAAGAGACCCAGTACTTC.

This clone appeared once. V gene TRBV2 combines with J gene TRBJ1-4; 7 positions agree with TRBD1. Losses at the gene ends were 6 bases for V and 13 bases for J; bases not matched to a gene: 8. The germline gives CDR1 SNHLY, CDR2 FYNNEI. The CDR3 spans 12 residues. Here the CDR3 reads CASSETRDRLFF. CDR3 coding DNA: TGTGCCAGCAGCGAAACCCGGGACAGACTGTTTTTT.

This clone was observed once. The chain has TRBV6-6 and TRBJ1-4; D is undetermined. V gave up 2 bases and J gave up 7 bases, with 8 bases separating them. Germline V gene sequence: CDR1 MNHNY, CDR2 SVGAGI (reference sequence). This CDR3 is built from 13 residues. The CDR3: CASSYRQSEKLFF. The CDR3 region has the DNA TGTGCCAGCAGTTACCGGCAAAGTGAAAAACTGTTTTTT.

This clone has just a few counts. The J gene is TRBJ1-1, the V gene TRBV19, with D possibly matching TRBD1 (6 bases). Trimming pared 3 bases from V and 2 bases from J, leaving 10 bases between. Germline loops: CDR1 LNHDA, CDR2 SQIVND (reference sequence). This CDR3 has 14 residues. CDR3 sequence: CASSIRDTNTEAFF. DNA of the CDR3: TGTGCCAGTAGTATCAGGGACACTAACACTGAAGCTTTCTTT.

The chain carries TRBV14 and TRBJ2-5; the match to TRBD2 covers 13 bases. Germline loops: CDR1 SGHDN, CDR2 FVKESK. This CDR3 has 19 amino acids. V shed 1 base and J 0 bases; nucleotides not matched to a gene: 8. DNA for the CDR3: TGTGCCAGCAGCCAAGGTCCGACTAGCGGGGGGACTTACCAAGAGACCCAGTACTTC. Protein sequence: CASSQGPTSGGTYQETQYF.

This clone was seen only a few times. The chain combines TRBV5-8 with TRBJ1-2; 7 positions agree with TRBD1. V was pared by 3 bases and J by 2 bases, with 19 bases of the junction left unmatched. In germline, CDR1 is SGHTS, CDR2 YDEGEE. The CDR3 extends over 19 amino acids. This chain's CDR3 is CASSSGDWDSRGQNYGYTF. CDR3 in DNA: TGTGCCAGCAGCTCGGGGGATTGGGACTCAAGGGGGCAGAACTATGGCTACACCTTC.

This clone was counted a single time. The chain is built from TRBV6-6 and TRBJ2-1; D is uncertain. Germline CDR1 MNHNY, CDR2 SVGAGI (reference sequence). Trimming took 2 bases from V and 7 from J, leaving 6 bases between them. The CDR3 loop spans 12 amino acids. Written as DNA, the CDR3 is TGTGCCAGCAGTTACGAAGGGAATGAGCAGTTCTTC. Translation gives CASSYEGNEQFF.